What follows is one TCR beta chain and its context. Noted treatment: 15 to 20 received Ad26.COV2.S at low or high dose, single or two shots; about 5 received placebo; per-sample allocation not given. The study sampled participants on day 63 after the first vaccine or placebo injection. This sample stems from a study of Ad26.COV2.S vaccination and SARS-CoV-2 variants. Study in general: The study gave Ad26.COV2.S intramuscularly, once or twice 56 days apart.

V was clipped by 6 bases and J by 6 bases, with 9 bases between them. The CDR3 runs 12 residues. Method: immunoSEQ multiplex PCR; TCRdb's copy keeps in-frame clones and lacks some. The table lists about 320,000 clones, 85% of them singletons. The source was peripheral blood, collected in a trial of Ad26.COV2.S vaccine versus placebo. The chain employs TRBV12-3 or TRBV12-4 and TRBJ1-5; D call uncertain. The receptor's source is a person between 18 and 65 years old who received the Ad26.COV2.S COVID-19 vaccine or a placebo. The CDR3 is CASRRVGQPQHF. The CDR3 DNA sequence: TGTGCCAGCAGACGGGTGGGTCAGCCCCAGCATTTT.